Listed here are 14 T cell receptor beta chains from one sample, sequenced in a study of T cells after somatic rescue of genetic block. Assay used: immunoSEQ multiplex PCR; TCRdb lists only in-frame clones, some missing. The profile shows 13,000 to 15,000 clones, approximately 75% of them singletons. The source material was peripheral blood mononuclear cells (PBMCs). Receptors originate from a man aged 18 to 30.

The CDR3 nucleotides read TGTGCCAGCAGCTTAGGAGTGAATGGAAACACCATATATTTT. Its protein product is CASSLGVNGNTIYF. The gene calls are TRBV5-4 and TRBJ1-3; D unresolved. The V and J ends lost 2 bases and 3 bases respectively, with 9 bases between them. Germline V CDR1 and CDR2: SGHNT, YYREEE (reference sequence). The CDR3 runs 14 residues.

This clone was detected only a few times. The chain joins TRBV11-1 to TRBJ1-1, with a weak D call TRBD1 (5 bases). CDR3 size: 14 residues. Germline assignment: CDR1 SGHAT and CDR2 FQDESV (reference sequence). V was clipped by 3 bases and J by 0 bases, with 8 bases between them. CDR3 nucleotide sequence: TGTGCCAGCAGCTTGGGGCAGGTGAACACTGAAGCTTTCTTT. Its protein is CASSLGQVNTEAFF. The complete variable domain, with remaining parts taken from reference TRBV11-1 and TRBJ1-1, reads EAEVAQSPRYKITEKSQAVAFWCDPISGHATLYWYRQILGQGPELLVQFQDESVVDDSQLPKDRFSAERLKGVDSTLKIQPAELGDSAMYLCASSLGQVNTEAFFGQGTRLTVV.

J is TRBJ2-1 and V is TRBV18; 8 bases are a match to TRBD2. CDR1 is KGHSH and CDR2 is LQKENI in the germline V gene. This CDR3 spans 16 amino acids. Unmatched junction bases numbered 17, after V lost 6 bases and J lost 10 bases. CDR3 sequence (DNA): TGTGCCAGCTCCCCCCGGCGGGCGGGGGGCCATGGGGAGCAGTTCTTC. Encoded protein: CASSPRRAGGHGEQFF. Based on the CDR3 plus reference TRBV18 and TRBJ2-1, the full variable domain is NAGVMQNPRHLVRRRGQEARLRCSPMKGHSHVYWYRQLPEEGLKFMVYLQKENIIDESGMPKERFSAEFPKEGPSILRIQQVVRGDSAAYFCASSPRRAGGHGEQFFGPGTRLTVL.

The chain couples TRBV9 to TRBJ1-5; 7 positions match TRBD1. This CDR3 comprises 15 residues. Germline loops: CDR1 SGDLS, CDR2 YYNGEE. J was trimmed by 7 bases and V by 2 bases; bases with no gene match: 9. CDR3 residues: CASSVGGRGDQPQHF. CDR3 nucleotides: TGTGCCAGCAGCGTCGGAGGCAGGGGGGACCAGCCCCAGCATTTT.

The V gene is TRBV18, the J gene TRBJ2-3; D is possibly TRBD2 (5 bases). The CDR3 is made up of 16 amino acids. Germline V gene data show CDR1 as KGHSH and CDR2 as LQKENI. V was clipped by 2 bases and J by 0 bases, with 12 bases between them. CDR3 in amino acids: CASSPAQRYSTDTQYF. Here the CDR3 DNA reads TGTGCCAGCTCACCAGCCCAGCGGTATAGCACAGATACGCAGTATTTT.

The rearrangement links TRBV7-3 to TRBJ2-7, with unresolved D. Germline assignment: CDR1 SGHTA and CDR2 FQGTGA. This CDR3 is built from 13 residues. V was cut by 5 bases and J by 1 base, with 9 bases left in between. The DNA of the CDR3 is TGTGCCAGCAGCCCTCCTGGGTCCTACGAGCAGTACTTC. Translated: CASSPPGSYEQYF.

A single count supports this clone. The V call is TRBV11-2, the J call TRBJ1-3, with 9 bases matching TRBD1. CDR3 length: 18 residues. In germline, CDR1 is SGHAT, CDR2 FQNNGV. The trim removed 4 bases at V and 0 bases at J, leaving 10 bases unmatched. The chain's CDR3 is CASSSFGGTGSSGNTIYF. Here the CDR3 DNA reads TGTGCCAGCAGCTCATTTGGCGGGACAGGGAGCTCTGGAAACACCATATATTTT.

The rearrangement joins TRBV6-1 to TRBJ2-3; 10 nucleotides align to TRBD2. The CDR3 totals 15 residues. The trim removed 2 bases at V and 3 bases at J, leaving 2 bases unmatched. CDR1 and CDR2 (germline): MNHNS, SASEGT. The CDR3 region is CASSELTSGTDTQYF. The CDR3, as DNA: TGTGCCAGCAGTGAATTGACTAGCGGGACAGATACGCAGTATTTT.

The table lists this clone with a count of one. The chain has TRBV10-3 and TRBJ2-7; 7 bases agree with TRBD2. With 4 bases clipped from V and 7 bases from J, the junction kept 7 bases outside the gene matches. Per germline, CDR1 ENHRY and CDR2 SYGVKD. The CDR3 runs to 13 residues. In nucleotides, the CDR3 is TGTGCCATCAGTGTGGGGGGGGAGAGAGAGCAGTACTTC. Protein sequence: CAISVGGEREQYF.

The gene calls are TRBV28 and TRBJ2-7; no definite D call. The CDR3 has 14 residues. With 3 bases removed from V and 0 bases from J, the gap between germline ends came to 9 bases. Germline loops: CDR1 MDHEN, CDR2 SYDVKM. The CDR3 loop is CASSLSGPSYEQYF. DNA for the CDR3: TGTGCCAGCAGTTTGTCCGGGCCCTCCTACGAGCAGTACTTC. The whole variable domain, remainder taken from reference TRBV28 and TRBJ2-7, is DVKVTQSSRYLVKRTGEKVFLECVQDMDHENMFWYRQDPGLGLRLIYFSYDVKMKEKGDIPEGYSVSREKKERFSLILESASTNQTSMYLCASSLSGPSYEQYFGPGTRLTVT.

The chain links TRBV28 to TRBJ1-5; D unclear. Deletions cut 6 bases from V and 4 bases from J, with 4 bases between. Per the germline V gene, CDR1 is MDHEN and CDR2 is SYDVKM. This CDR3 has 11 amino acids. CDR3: CASSRNQPQHF. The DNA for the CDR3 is TGTGCCAGCAGCCGGAATCAGCCCCAGCATTTT.

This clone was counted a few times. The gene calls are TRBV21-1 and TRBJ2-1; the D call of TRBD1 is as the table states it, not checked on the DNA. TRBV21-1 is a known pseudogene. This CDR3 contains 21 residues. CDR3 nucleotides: TGTGCCAGCAGCAAAGAAATACCCTTGGGGACAGGGGGGAGCTCCTACAATGAGCAGTTCTTC. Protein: CASSKEIPLGTGGSSYNEQFF.

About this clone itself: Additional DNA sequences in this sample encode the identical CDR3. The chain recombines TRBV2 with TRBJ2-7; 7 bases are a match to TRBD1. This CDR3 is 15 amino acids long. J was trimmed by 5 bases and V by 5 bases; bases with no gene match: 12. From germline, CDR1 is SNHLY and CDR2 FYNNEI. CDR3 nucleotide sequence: TGTGCCAGCAGTCTCCTCCGGAGACAGGGCGACGAGCAGTACTTC. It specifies CASSLLRRQGDEQYF.

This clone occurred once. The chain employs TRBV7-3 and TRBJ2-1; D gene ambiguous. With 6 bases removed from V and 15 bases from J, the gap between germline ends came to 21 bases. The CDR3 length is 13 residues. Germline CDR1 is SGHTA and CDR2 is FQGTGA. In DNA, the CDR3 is TGTGCCAGCAGTGTATCCCTAATAGCCAGGCCGTTCTTC. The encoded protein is CASSVSLIARPFF.